The T cell receptor beta chain described here comes from a study of shared clonotypes between healthy human individuals. Trimming left V 1 base short and J 0 bases short, with 8 bases between. Germline CDR1 reads SGHRS; CDR2 reads YFSETQ. The CDR3 is 15 amino acids. Genomic DNA (from each subset) was split evenly across several immunoSEQ plates. Sequenced by immunoSEQ multiplex PCR; TCRdb stores in-frame clones only, minus some. The data contain nearly 500,000 clones, about three quarters of them singletons. This TCR was sampled from a woman aged 40 to 50 in good health. Some clones in this sample may be carry-over from other donors' samples. Sequencing was done on a sample of PBMCs. This chain uses TRBV5-1 with TRBJ1-3; no firm D call. The CDR3, as DNA: TGCGCCAGCAGCTTGTCCGCCGGCTCTGGAAACACCATATATTTT. Amino acids: CASSLSAGSGNTIYF.